The 13 T cell receptor beta chains listed next were all sequenced from one sample in a study of neoadjuvant nivolumab and ipilimumab in lung cancer. Libraries were prepared by immunoSEQ multiplex PCR; TCRdb keeps only in-frame clonotypes and omits some of them. The sample contains about 7,000 clones, roughly 84% of which appear only once. Here the sequenced sample was tumor tissue, taken after neoadjuvant nivolumab, alone or with ipilimumab, at or shortly before surgery. The receptors were gathered from an adult with non-small cell lung cancer.

This clone was detected a few times. The chain uses TRBV11-2 and TRBJ1-1; D call uncertain. Germline V gives CDR1 SGHAT, CDR2 FQNNGV. The length of the CDR3 is 17 residues. Trimming took 5 bases from V and 1 from J, leaving 20 bases between them. This CDR3 is CASSPRVARQRNTEAFF. The CDR3 nucleotides read TGTGCCAGCAGCCCAAGAGTTGCCAGGCAGAGGAACACTGAAGCTTTCTTT.

The chain links TRBV5-1 to TRBJ1-2, with D unclear. Germline V gene data show CDR1 as SGHRS and CDR2 as YFSETQ. There are 15 residues in the CDR3. Deletions cut 0 bases from V and 1 base from J, with 10 bases between. As DNA, the CDR3 is TGCGCCAGCAGCTTGGTAGGGAACGATAACTATGGCTACACCTTC. The encoded protein is CASSLVGNDNYGYTF. The variable domain in full, completed from reference TRBV5-1 and TRBJ1-2, reads KAGVTQTPRYLIKTRGQQVTLSCSPISGHRSVSWYQQTPGQGLQFLFEYFSETQRNKGNFPGRFSGRQFSNSRSEMNVSTLELGDSALYLCASSLVGNDNYGYTFGSGTRLTVV.

The rearrangement uses TRBV6-5 and TRBJ1-2, with a possible D match to TRBD1 (6 bases). Germline values: CDR1 MNHEY, CDR2 SVGAGI. Trimming removed 2 bases at V and 8 bases at J, with 18 bases between. CDR3 size: 15 residues. The chain's CDR3 is CASSYEMGGLEGYTF. The CDR3 DNA follows: TGTGCCAGCAGTTACGAGATGGGGGGGCTCGAGGGCTACACCTTC.

The J gene is TRBJ1-5, the V gene TRBV27; TRBD1 aligns across 7 bases. In germline, CDR1 is MNHEY, CDR2 SMNVEV (reference sequence). The CDR3 length is 16 residues. With 5 bases clipped from V and 3 bases from J, the junction kept 10 bases outside the gene matches. The CDR3 DNA is TGTGCCAGCAGTCCATTTTGGGGACAGCTCAATCAGCCCCAGCATTTT. It encodes CASSPFWGQLNQPQHF.

This clone has just a few counts. The gene calls are TRBV9 and TRBJ2-1; maybe TRBD1 (7 bases). Looked up from germline, CDR1 is SGDLS and CDR2 is YYNGEE. CDR3 length equals 15 residues. Trimming stripped 4 bases from V and 5 bases from J, with 16 bases between. CDR3 sequence reads: CASSNQGGVHNEQFF. The CDR3 nucleotides read TGTGCCAGCAGCAACCAGGGGGGCGTCCACAATGAGCAGTTCTTC.

This chain uses TRBV5-1 with TRBJ2-2; the D is unclear. V lost 0 bases and J lost 5, with 14 bases in between. The CDR3 is made up of 16 amino acids. The germline V gene has CDR1 SGHRS and CDR2 YFSETQ. CDR3 sequence: CASSLAPGSGTGELFF. The DNA of the CDR3 is TGCGCCAGCAGCTTGGCCCCGGGTTCTGGGACCGGGGAGCTGTTTTTT.

This clone was detected a few times. The J gene is TRBJ1-1, the V gene TRBV7-2, with D unresolved. V lost 4 bases and J 8 bases, leaving 14 bases between the germline ends. This CDR3 region has 13 residues. CDR1 is SGHTA and CDR2 is FQGNSA in the germline V gene. The CDR3 sequence is CASSSRNSQEAFF. CDR3 bases: TGTGCCAGCAGCTCCAGGAACTCGCAAGAAGCTTTCTTT.

The V call is TRBV5-1, the J call TRBJ2-7; D perhaps matches TRBD1 (6 bases). Per the germline V gene, CDR1 is SGHRS and CDR2 is YFSETQ. This CDR3 region has 14 residues. V was trimmed by 1 base and J by 7 bases, leaving 15 bases between them. The CDR3 region has the DNA TGCGCCAGCAGCTTGACAGGGAATCTACATGAGCAGTACTTC. Protein product: CASSLTGNLHEQYF. Filled out from reference TRBV5-1 and TRBJ2-7, the complete variable domain reads KAGVTQTPRYLIKTRGQQVTLSCSPISGHRSVSWYQQTPGQGLQFLFEYFSETQRNKGNFPGRFSGRQFSNSRSEMNVSTLELGDSALYLCASSLTGNLHEQYFGPGTRLTVT.

This rearrangement joins TRBV14 to TRBJ2-1; possible D gene TRBD2, 5 bases. Germline CDR1 SGHDN, CDR2 FVKESK. V was cut by 2 bases and J by 4 bases, with 15 bases left in between. This CDR3 comprises 16 residues. As DNA, the CDR3 is TGTGCCAGCAGCCAATTTGGGCTAGCTATATACAATGAGCAGTTCTTC. Its protein product is CASSQFGLAIYNEQFF.

This chain connects TRBV7-6 to TRBJ2-5; D call uncertain. V lost 5 bases and J lost 0, with 7 bases in between. From germline, CDR1 is SGHVS and CDR2 FNYEAQ. This CDR3 contains 13 residues. CDR3 DNA: TGTGCCAGCAGCGTGACACACCAAGAGACCCAGTACTTC. Residues: CASSVTHQETQYF.

The genes are TRBV7-9 and TRBJ2-1; D might be TRBD2 (5 bases). V was trimmed by 5 bases and J by 7 bases, leaving 9 bases between them. This CDR3 contains 12 residues. Germline V gives CDR1 SEHNR, CDR2 FQNEAQ (reference sequence). CDR3 sequence reads: CASSAGLNEQFF. The CDR3, as DNA: TGTGCCAGCAGCGCGGGCCTTAATGAGCAGTTCTTC.

The CDR3 DNA sequence: TGTGCCAGCAGCGTAGGGGTTGATCAGCCCCAGCATTTT. Its translation is CASSVGVDQPQHF. The rearrangement uses TRBV9 and TRBJ1-5; D is ambiguous. In germline, CDR1 is SGDLS, CDR2 YYNGEE. CDR3 size: 13 residues. The V gene lost 0 bases and the J gene lost 5 bases, with 6 bases spanning the gap. Full variable domain (remainder filled in from reference TRBV9 and TRBJ1-5): DSGVTQTPKHLITATGQRVTLRCSPRSGDLSVYWYQQSLDQGLQFLIQYYNGEERAKGNILERFSAQQFPDLHSELNLSSLELGDSALYFCASSVGVDQPQHFGDGTRLSIL.

This chain connects TRBV5-6 to TRBJ1-1; 8 bases agree with TRBD1. There are 15 residues in the CDR3. Trimming at V came to 1 base and at J to 1 base, leaving 3 bases not matched to a gene. In germline, CDR1 is SGHDT, CDR2 YYEEEE. The CDR3 sequence is CASSLWDRRNTEAFF. The CDR3 DNA is TGTGCCAGCAGCTTGTGGGACAGGAGGAACACTGAAGCTTTCTTT.